Sequencing of this TCR beta chain was carried out in a study of cytomegalovirus exposure and HLA in healthy donors. Findings and limits, study-wide: The classifier, whose performance was assessed in both the original and validation cohorts, reportedly diagnosed cytomegalovirus status with high specificity and sensitivity. By a later analysis, the bulk of CMV-associated TCR beta chains appeared HLA-restricted. It was reported that TCR beta sequences correctly inferred the HLA-A and HLA-B alleles for most subjects.

Worth noting for this clone: Antigen specificity is unknown.

Primers included in the PCR were 60 Vbeta and 13 Jbeta primers. Using immunoSEQ multiplex PCR, the repertoire was profiled, and TCRdb retains in-frame clones only, with some absent. This sample yields 150,000 to 200,000 clones, of which roughly 83% are seen a single time; approximately 0.26% belongs to the top ten. From germline, CDR1 is SGHRS and CDR2 YFSETQ. Germline trimming cut 0 bases from V and 3 bases from J; bases unmatched to any gene: 5. CDR3 length equals 18 residues. This TCR was recovered from a boy aged 10-17 years in good health and CMV-seronegative. The V call is TRBV5-1, the J call TRBJ2-6; 11 bases are shared with TRBD1. Specimen: PBMCs. Written as DNA, the CDR3 is TGCGCCAGCAGCTTGGATGGACAGGGGGCGCTTGGGGCCAACGTCCTGACTTTC. Protein product: CASSLDGQGALGANVLTF. The variable domain in full, completed from reference TRBV5-1 and TRBJ2-6, reads KAGVTQTPRYLIKTRGQQVTLSCSPISGHRSVSWYQQTPGQGLQFLFEYFSETQRNKGNFPGRFSGRQFSNSRSEMNVSTLELGDSALYLCASSLDGQGALGANVLTFGAGSRLTVL.